A single sample gave rise to the 5 T cell receptor beta chains below, sequenced in a study of vaccination and CD4 T cells after COVID-19. No cognate antigen is known for these TCRs. With the Oncomine TCR Beta short-read assay, DNA from cultured CD4+ T cells was sequenced. TCRdb used MiXCR to reprocess the PCR reads, holding one entry per CDR3 protein. In the table there are 9,500 to 15,000 distinct CDR3 sequences, around 50% of which are singletons. This sample's treatment: roughly ten-day PBMC culture with coronavirus spike peptide pools or control peptides (ViraFEST assay). The sequencing sample was made of CD4+ T cells from blood, cultured in vitro. The receptors here all came from a human donor who had recovered from COVID-19.

V usage is TRBV7-2 and J usage is TRBJ1-5, with D possibly TRBD1 on 5 matching bases. CDR1 is SGHTA, CDR2 FQGNSA, per germline. Trimming stripped 4 bases from V and 1 base from J, with 5 bases between. CDR3 size: 13 residues. CDR3 nucleotides: TGTGCCAGCAGCTGGGGCAGCAATCAGCCCCAGCATTTT. It codes for CASSWGSNQPQHF.

This clonotype was detected a few times. This rearrangement joins TRBV6-5 to TRBJ1-4, with D possibly being TRBD1 (5 bases). Germline loops: CDR1 MNHEY, CDR2 SVGAGI. The length of the CDR3 is 16 residues. Trimming removed 0 bases from V and 2 bases from J, with 10 bases in between. The DNA of the CDR3 is TGTGCCAGCAGTTACTCGGGAGGGACTACTAATGAAAAACTGTTTTTT. This translates into CASSYSGGTTNEKLFF.

J is TRBJ1-2 and V is TRBV6-1; TRBD1 matches at 8 bases. CDR1 and CDR2 (germline): MNHNS, SASEGT. The CDR3 is 14 amino acids. V lost 2 bases and J lost 1; bases outside the gene matches: 0. CDR3 in DNA: TGTGCCAGCAGTGAAACAGGGGGTAACTATGGCTACACCTTC. Amino acids: CASSETGGNYGYTF.

The chain joins TRBV19 to TRBJ2-2; tentative D call: TRBD2 (6 bases). With 7 bases removed from V and 7 bases from J, the gap between germline ends came to 22 bases. Germline V gene data show CDR1 as LNHDA and CDR2 as SQIVND (reference sequence). The CDR3 spans 16 residues. CDR3 DNA sequence: TGTGCCAGTACCATCCTTGGCGGGAAGAAGGGCGGGGAGCTGTTTTTT. Translation: CASTILGGKKGGELFF.

The CDR3 coding sequence is TGTGCCAGCAGACGTCAGGGGCGGGGAGTGGTCTACGAGCAGTACTTC. It yields the protein CASRRQGRGVVYEQYF. The V call is TRBV6-1, the J call TRBJ2-7; D possibly matches TRBD1 or TRBD2 (6 bases each). In germline, CDR1 is MNHNS, CDR2 SASEGT. V shed 6 bases and J shed 3 bases, with 21 bases lying between them. The CDR3 has 16 residues.